The 5 T cell receptor beta chains listed next were all sequenced from one sample in a study of blood T cells in healthy people across ages. A second PCR of about 7 to 12 cycles used a sample-barcoded 5' primer and a J-beta primer mix. One entry per CDR3 protein, called by TCRdb with MiXCR from the 5' RACE reads. This table has approximately 900,000 distinct CDR3 sequences, roughly 43% appearing once. Material for sequencing was blood. The source is a man aged 25 to 45 in good health.

V is TRBV21-1 and J is TRBJ2-7; the table's D gene call, TRBD1, was not cross checked with the DNA. TRBV21-1 is recorded as a pseudogene. This CDR3 contains 15 residues. The CDR3, as DNA: TGTGCCAGCAGCGGCTGGACACCCCGTCCCTACGAGCAGTACTTC. This sequence encodes CASSGWTPRPYEQYF.

Only a few counts were recorded for this clonotype. The genes are TRBV20-1 and TRBJ2-7; unclear D gene. The CDR3 totals 13 residues. V was trimmed by 6 bases and J by 5 bases, leaving 17 bases between them. Germline CDR1 DFQATT, CDR2 SNEGSKA (reference sequence). The CDR3 nucleotides read TGCAGTGCCCTCCCTGACGTCGAGAACGAGCAGTACTTC. Its translation: CSALPDVENEQYF.

This clonotype was seen only a few times. V usage is TRBV5-6 and J usage is TRBJ1-5; D is possibly TRBD1 (6 bases). The germline V gene encodes CDR1 SGHDT and CDR2 YYEEEE. The CDR3 consists of 15 residues. The V end lost 0 bases, the J end lost 4 bases, and 11 bases lay between the germline ends. The CDR3 bases are TGTGCCAGCAGCTTGGGACAGGTTCAAAATCAGCCCCAGCATTTT. Protein sequence: CASSLGQVQNQPQHF.

The rearrangement joins TRBV5-1 to TRBJ2-1, with TRBD2 as a possible D gene (6 bases). The CDR3 spans 16 residues. Germline V CDR1 and CDR2: SGHRS, YFSETQ. Trimming removed 0 bases from V and 3 bases from J, with 13 bases in between. The CDR3: CASSLEGRGIYNEQFF. In nucleotides, the CDR3 is TGCGCCAGCAGCTTGGAGGGGCGGGGAATCTACAATGAGCAGTTCTTC.

In its sample, this clonotype was seen once. At one end the junction does not follow the germline gene, possibly because of a read error. V usage is TRBV24-1 and J usage is TRBJ2-3, with 11 bases identical to TRBD1. Germline CDR1 and CDR2: KGHDR and SFDVKD. This CDR3 is built from 16 residues. This CDR3 reads CATSDPDRGRADTQCF. The CDR3 DNA is TGTGCCACCAGTGACCCGGACAGGGGGCGCGCAGATACGCAGTGTTTT.